The 2 T cell receptor beta chains below come from one sample, sequenced in a study of cytomegalovirus exposure and HLA in healthy donors. Primers included in the PCR were 60 Vbeta and 13 Jbeta primers. Sequencing was performed with immunoSEQ multiplex PCR; in TCRdb, only in-frame clones are kept and a portion is missing. The sample has 160,000 or so clones; 84% are singletons. The material sequenced was PBMCs. Source of these receptors: a man aged 25-45 years in good health and CMV-seronegative.

The gene calls are TRBV25-1 and TRBJ2-1, with TRBD1 identical over 7 bases. The CDR3 consists of 13 residues. Germline lookup yields CDR1 MGHDK and CDR2 SYGVNS. The trim removed 6 bases at V and 11 bases at J, leaving 10 bases unmatched. The CDR3 DNA reads TGTGCCAGCAGGGTGCCCTCCAGGGGGAAGCAGTTCTTC. This encodes CASRVPSRGKQFF.

This clone was found a few times. The chain joins TRBV4-2 to TRBJ1-1; D is ambiguous. The CDR3 totals 16 residues. From germline, CDR1 is LGHNA and CDR2 YNFKEQ. V was clipped by 4 bases and J by 0 bases, with 15 bases between them. The CDR3 sequence is CASSPRTRELNTEAFF. CDR3 sequence (DNA): TGTGCCAGCAGCCCAAGAACACGGGAATTGAACACTGAAGCTTTCTTT.